The TCR beta chain under discussion was sequenced for a study of vaccination and CD4 T cells after COVID-19. Across the whole study: Post-vaccine sampling followed dose two by a median roughly 70 days (range 14 to 241). Cells received overlapping spike peptides from SARS-CoV-2, HCoV-NL63, HCoV-OC43 and HCoV-229E as stimulation.

Noted treatment: approximately 10-day PBMC culture with coronavirus spike peptide pools or control peptides (ViraFEST assay). Trimming left V 6 bases short and J 4 bases short, with 12 bases between. Germline assignment: CDR1 DFQATT and CDR2 SNEGSKA (reference sequence). The CDR3 is 12 amino acids. The Oncomine TCR Beta short-read assay was applied to DNA of cultured CD4+ T cells. After culture, CD4+ T cells served as the source for genomic DNA extraction. TCRdb analysed the PCR reads with MiXCR anew, one entry per CDR3 protein. The sample consists of some 20,000 distinct CDR3 sequences, around half of them appearing once. This clonotype turned up a few times. Its antigen is as yet unknown.

This specimen consisted of CD4+ T cells from blood, cultured in vitro, obtained after SARS-CoV-2 vaccination. The chain combines TRBV20-1 with TRBJ1-1; the D gene is possibly TRBD1 (5 bases). This receptor was taken from a human donor who had recovered from COVID-19. CDR3 loop: CSAPRGSTEAFF. In nucleotides, the CDR3 is TGCAGTGCCCCGCGGGGGAGCACTGAAGCTTTCTTT.